This entry concerns a single T cell receptor (beta chain). Its antigen remains unidentified. This sample stems from a study of T cell clonotyping in hematopoietic cell transplantation. Recipients were bled about 28 days pretransplant and at posttransplant days 30, 100, 180. Study-wide results and caveats: After transplant, recipient diversity fell while pathologically expanded clonotypes grew through day 180. Few recipient clonotypes overlapped donors; over 95% were de novo at given depth. Broader posttransplant TCR repertoire diversity was predicted by graft donor and pretransplant recipient Inverse Simpson Index values.

Clones were sequenced by immunoSEQ multiplex PCR, and TCRdb holds only the in-frame ones, with some missing. The sample lists thousands of clones, roughly 70% occurring once. The sequencing here drew on PBMCs, taken 180 days after allogeneic stem cell transplant. This TCR came from a male patient between 45 and 59 years old who had an allogeneic stem cell transplant from an unrelated donor, so the T cells may come from the graft donor. Some clones in this sample may be carry-over from other donors' samples.

CDR3 protein: CASSIGTGVIYEQYF. CDR3 sequence (DNA): TGCGCCAGCAGCATCGGGACAGGGGTTATCTACGAGCAGTACTTC. This rearrangement joins TRBV5-1 to TRBJ2-7, with 10 bases aligning to TRBD1. There are 15 residues in the CDR3. Looked up from germline, CDR1 is SGHRS and CDR2 is YFSETQ. V shed 4 bases, J shed 3 bases, and the junction held 7 bases outside the gene matches. The whole variable domain, remainder taken from reference TRBV5-1 and TRBJ2-7, is KAGVTQTPRYLIKTRGQQVTLSCSPISGHRSVSWYQQTPGQGLQFLFEYFSETQRNKGNFPGRFSGRQFSNSRSEMNVSTLELGDSALYLCASSIGTGVIYEQYFGPGTRLTVT.